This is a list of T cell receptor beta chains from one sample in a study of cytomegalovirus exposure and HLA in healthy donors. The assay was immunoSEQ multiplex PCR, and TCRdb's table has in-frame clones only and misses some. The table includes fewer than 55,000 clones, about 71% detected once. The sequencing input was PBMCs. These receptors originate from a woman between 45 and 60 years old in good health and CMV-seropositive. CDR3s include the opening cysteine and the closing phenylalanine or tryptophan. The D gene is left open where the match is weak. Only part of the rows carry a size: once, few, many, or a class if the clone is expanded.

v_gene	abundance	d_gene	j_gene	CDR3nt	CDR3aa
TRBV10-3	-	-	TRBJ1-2	TGTGCCATCAGTGAGTCGGCAAACTATGGCTACACCTTC	CAISESANYGYTF
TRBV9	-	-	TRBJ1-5	TGTGCCAGCAGCGCGCGAGGCCCCCTAATCGGCGGCAATCAGCCCCAGCATTTT	CASSARGPLIGGNQPQHF
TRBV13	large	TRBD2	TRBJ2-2	TGTGCCAGCAGCCCGACTAGCGGGGACACCGGGGAGCTGTTTTTT	CASSPTSGDTGELFF
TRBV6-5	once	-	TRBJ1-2	TGTGCCAGCAGTCCCCGAGGTGAGGGCCCCTTAGGCTACACCTTC	CASSPRGEGPLGYTF
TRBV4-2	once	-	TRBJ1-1	TGTGCCAGCAGCCAAACGGGTCAGTTGGCTTTCTTT	CASSQTGQLAFF
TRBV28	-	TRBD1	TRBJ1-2	TGTGCCAGCAGTCCGGACAGGGCGAGAGGCTACACCTTC	CASSPDRARGYTF
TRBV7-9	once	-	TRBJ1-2	TGTGCCAGCCCGGAGGGCTATGGCTACACCTTC	CASPEGYGYTF
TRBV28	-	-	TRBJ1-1	TGTGCCAGCAGCATATTAACAGGGAGGGCCTTGAACACTGAAGCTTTCTTT	CASSILTGRALNTEAFF
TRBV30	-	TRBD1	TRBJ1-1	TGTGCCTGGAGTAACTCCGGGACAGGGACCATAGCTTTCTTT	CAWSNSGTGTIAFF
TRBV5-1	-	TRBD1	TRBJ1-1	TGCGCCAGCAGCTCGGGACAGCTCGACACTGAAGCTTTCTTT	CASSSGQLDTEAFF
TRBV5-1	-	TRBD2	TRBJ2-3	TGCGCCAGCAGCCCCCCGGGACTAGCGGGAGCAGGTGATACGCAGTATTTT	CASSPPGLAGAGDTQYF
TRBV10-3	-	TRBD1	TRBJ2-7	TGTGCCATCAGTATAGGGACAGCATCCTACGAGCAGTACTTC	CAISIGTASYEQYF
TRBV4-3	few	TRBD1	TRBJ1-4	TGCGCCAGCAGCCACGAGGACAGGGGTGGTGAAAAACTGTTTTTT	CASSHEDRGGEKLFF
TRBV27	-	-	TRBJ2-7	TGTGCCAGCAGCGAGCGTACCACCTACGAGCAGTACTTC	CASSERTTYEQYF
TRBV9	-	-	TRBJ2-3	TGTGCCAGCAGCGCTGGCGGGGGCTCACGGCCGGATACGCAGTATTTT	CASSAGGGSRPDTQYF
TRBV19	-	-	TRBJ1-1	TGTGCCAGTAGTAGGGGTCTCCCTGGGAGCACTGAAGCTTTCTTT	CASSRGLPGSTEAFF
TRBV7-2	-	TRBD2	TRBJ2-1	TGTGCCAGCAGCCCGGAGGTTACGACTAGCCTTTCTCAGTTCTTC	CASSPEVTTSLSQFF
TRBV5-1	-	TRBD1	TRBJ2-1	TGCGCCAGCAGCTTGGACCGGGACAGGGCAGTCAATGAGCAGTTCTTC	CASSLDRDRAVNEQFF
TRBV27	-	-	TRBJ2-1	TGTGCCAGCAGTTTACGGGGGTACAATGAGCAGTTCTTC	CASSLRGYNEQFF
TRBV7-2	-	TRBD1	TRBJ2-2	TGTGCCAGCAGCTTACGAGACAGGGCACCCGGGGAGCTGTTTTTT	CASSLRDRAPGELFF
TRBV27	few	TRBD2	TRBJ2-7	TGTGCCAGCAGTTTAGGCGCGGGAGGCCCACCGATGAGGGAGCAGTACTTC	CASSLGAGGPPMREQYF
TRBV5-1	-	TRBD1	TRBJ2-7	TGCGCCAGCAGCTTGGGGGGACAGGCTAGCTCCTACGAGCAGTACTTC	CASSLGGQASSYEQYF
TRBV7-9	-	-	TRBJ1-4	TGTGCCAGCAGCTCTCACGGACAAAATGAAAAACTGTTTTTT	CASSSHGQNEKLFF
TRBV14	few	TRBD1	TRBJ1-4	TGTGCCAGCAGCCAAGGCGCAGGGGGAAAACTGTTTTTT	CASSQGAGGKLFF
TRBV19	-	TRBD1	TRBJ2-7	TGTGCCAGTAGTTTCCGGGACAGGGGGCACGAGCAGTACTTC	CASSFRDRGHEQYF
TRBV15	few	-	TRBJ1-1	TGTGCCACCAGGGGAGGGCACATGAACACTGAAGCTTTCTTT	CATRGGHMNTEAFF
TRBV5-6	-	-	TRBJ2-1	TGTGCCAGCAGAGGAGGGAATGAGCAGTTCTTC	CASRGGNEQFF
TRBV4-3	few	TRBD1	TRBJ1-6	TGCGCCAGCAGCCAAATATTCACAGGGGGCTTTTCACCCCTCCACTTT	CASSQIFTGGFSPLHF
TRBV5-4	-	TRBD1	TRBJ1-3	TGTGCCAGCAGCTTGTTTCCTTGGACAGGGGTAAACACCATATATTTT	CASSLFPWTGVNTIYF
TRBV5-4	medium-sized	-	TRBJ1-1	TGTGCCAGCAGCACAGGACAAGGTTTTAACACTGAAGCTTTCTTT	CASSTGQGFNTEAFF
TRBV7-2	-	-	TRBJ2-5	TGTGCCAGCAGCCCGGGATCCCCGGGGGAGACCCAGTACTTC	CASSPGSPGETQYF
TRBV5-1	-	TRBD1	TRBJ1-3	TGCGCCAGCAGCTTGGGCTCCACCACAGGGGCTGGAAACACCATATATTTT	CASSLGSTTGAGNTIYF
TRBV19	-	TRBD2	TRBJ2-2	TGTGCCAGTAGTTCCCGGGCGGCGGGAGGGCCCGGCACCGGGGAGCTGTTTTTT	CASSSRAAGGPGTGELFF
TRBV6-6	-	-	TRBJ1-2	TGTGCCAGCAGTTACTCGATACTCATACGTAGCTATGGCTACGCCTTC	CASSYSILIRSYGYAF
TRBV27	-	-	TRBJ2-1	TGTGCCAGCAGTTTATTACGATACCAGGGGGGCGATGAGCAGTTCTTC	CASSLLRYQGGDEQFF
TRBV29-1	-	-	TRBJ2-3	TGCAGCGTTGATAGAGGCGGGTACGTGTCGAGTGGTACGCAGTATTTT	CSVDRGGYVSSGTQYF
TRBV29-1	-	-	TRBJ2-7	TGCAGCGTTCCGAGGACTGGGCTTAGGGACGAGCAGTACTTC	CSVPRTGLRDEQYF
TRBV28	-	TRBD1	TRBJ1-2	TGTGCCAGCAGTGGGACAGGGAAGGCCTCAGGCTATGGCTACACCTTC	CASSGTGKASGYGYTF
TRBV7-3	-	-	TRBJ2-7	TGTGCCAGCAGCTTCACCCCTCAGCGGGAGCAGTACTTC	CASSFTPQREQYF
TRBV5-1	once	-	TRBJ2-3	TGCGCCAGCAGCCCCCAAGGGGAAACGCAGTATTTT	CASSPQGETQYF
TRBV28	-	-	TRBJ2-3	TGTGCCAGCAGTTCGCCAGCGAGGACAGATACGCAGTATTTT	CASSSPARTDTQYF
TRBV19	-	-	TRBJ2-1	TGTGCCAGTAGTACGAGATGGAATGAGCAGTTCTTC	CASSTRWNEQFF
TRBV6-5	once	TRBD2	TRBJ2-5	TGTGCCAGCAGTAGGCGGACTAGCGGCCAAGAGACCCAGTACTTC	CASSRRTSGQETQYF
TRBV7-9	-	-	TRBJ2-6	TGTGCCAGCAGTACTGGGGCCAACGTCCTGACTTTC	CASSTGANVLTF
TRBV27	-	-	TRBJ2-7	TGTGCCAGCAGTACCGGACTCGCCTACGAGCAGTACTTC	CASSTGLAYEQYF
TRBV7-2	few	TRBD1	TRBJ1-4	TGTGCCAGCAGCCAGGACAGGGGTGAAAAACTGTTTTTT	CASSQDRGEKLFF
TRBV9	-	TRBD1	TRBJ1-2	TGTGCCAGCCTTGACCGGACAGGGGGCTATGGCTACACCTTC	CASLDRTGGYGYTF
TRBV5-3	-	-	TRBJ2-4	TGTGCCAGAAGCTTCTGGAGCGTCCTATCCAAAAACATTCAGTACTTC	CARSFWSVLSKNIQYF
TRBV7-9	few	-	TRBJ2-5	TGTGCCAGCAGACTGAGCGGATCCCAAGAGACCCAGTACTTC	CASRLSGSQETQYF
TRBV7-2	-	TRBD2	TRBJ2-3	TGTGCCAGCAGCCTAACTACTAGCGGGGGGTCTAGCACAGATACGCAGTATTTT	CASSLTTSGGSSTDTQYF
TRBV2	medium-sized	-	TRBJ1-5	TGTGCCAGCAGTTGGGACATCAATCAGCCCCAGCATTTT	CASSWDINQPQHF
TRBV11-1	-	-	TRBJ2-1	TGTGCCAGCAGCTTAGTTAGCGGATACTACAATGAGCAGTTCTTC	CASSLVSGYYNEQFF
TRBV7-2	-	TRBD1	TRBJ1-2	TGTGCCAGCAGCTCTGAGGGGGCAGCTAACTATGGCTACACCTTC	CASSSEGAANYGYTF
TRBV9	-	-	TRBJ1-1	TGTGCCAGCAGCGTAGGGCCCTCCAGCCCCGCGCGGGCTTTCTTT	CASSVGPSSPARAFF
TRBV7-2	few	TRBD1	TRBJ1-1	TGTGCCAGCAGCTTTTCTCCAGGGGGCAAGGGGAACACTGAAGCTTTCTTT	CASSFSPGGKGNTEAFF
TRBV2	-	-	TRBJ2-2	TGTGCCAGCAGTGCCGGGACCGGGGAGCTGTTTTTT	CASSAGTGELFF